Listed below are T cell receptor beta chains from one sample, sequenced in a study of blood T cell repertoires in COVID-19. Some clones are missing from TCRdb's copy, which holds only in-frame ones; the method was immunoSEQ multiplex PCR. Of about 190,000 clones listed, around four fifths were seen once; the top ten hold approximately 6.2%. Sequenced sample: peripheral blood. The source of these receptors is a woman aged 40 to 55 with acute or convalescent COVID-19. CDR3s leave out the opening cysteine and the closing phenylalanine or tryptophan. Fields, in order: clone size, J gene, V gene, CDR3 protein. The listing skips clone size in some rows; elsewhere it reads once, few, many or a size class.

>-|TRBJ2-4|TRBV6-5
ASSSAGPPNIQY
>-|TRBJ1-1|TRBV5-1
ASLAGPENTEAF
>-|TRBJ2-5|TRBV20-1
SASFLETQY
>-|TRBJ2-7|TRBV30
AWGQGSYEQY
>once|TRBJ1-4|TRBV10-1
ASSWRGATNEKLF
>-|TRBJ1-2|TRBV28
ASSRNRGPPYGYT
>-|TRBJ1-6|TRBV6-5
ASSYSTGAESPLH
>-|TRBJ1-5|TRBV2
ASDAGQGAQEPQH
>-|TRBJ2-2|TRBV7-6
ASSLVERSSGELF
>once|TRBJ2-2|TRBV5-6
ASSLMRQANTGELF
>-|TRBJ2-1|TRBV10-1
ASTRGTQDCSYNEQF
>-|TRBJ2-3|TRBV6-6
ASSRTSGADTQY